This TCR beta chain was profiled in a study of prognosis after radiotherapy for stage I lung cancer. As for the study in general: The study included 13 to 15 patients with newly diagnosed primary stage I lung tumors and 4 to 6 with oligometastatic NSCLC after surgical resection of the primary tumor. Findings of the study overall: The study found that unique TCR clone counts fell after stereotactic body radiation therapy, median around 10,000 versus 6,900.

Genomic DNA provided the template from which TCR beta CDR3 was amplified by two-round multiplex PCR. Primers targeting each individual TRBV and TRBJ gene were applied in first-round PCR. TCRdb independently ran MiXCR on the multiplex PCR reads; one entry per CDR3 protein. The data hold more than 7,500 distinct CDR3 sequences, with 55% to 65% observed a single time. There are 16 residues in the CDR3. V was cut by 2 bases and J by 5 bases, with 16 bases left in between. The V gene's germline CDR1 is SGHTA and CDR2 FQGNSA. Judged by abundance, this clonotype is medium-sized. Antigen unknown. The specimen was PBMCs, collected before or after stereotactic body radiation therapy (not recorded which). The genes are TRBV7-2 and TRBJ1-3, with D possibly TRBD1 on 6 matching bases. The sequence came from a donor aged 50 or older with non-small cell lung cancer. The chain's CDR3 is CASSLRYRAYRNTIYF. The CDR3 DNA reads as TGTGCCAGCAGCTTAAGATACAGGGCCTACCGAAACACCATATATTTT.